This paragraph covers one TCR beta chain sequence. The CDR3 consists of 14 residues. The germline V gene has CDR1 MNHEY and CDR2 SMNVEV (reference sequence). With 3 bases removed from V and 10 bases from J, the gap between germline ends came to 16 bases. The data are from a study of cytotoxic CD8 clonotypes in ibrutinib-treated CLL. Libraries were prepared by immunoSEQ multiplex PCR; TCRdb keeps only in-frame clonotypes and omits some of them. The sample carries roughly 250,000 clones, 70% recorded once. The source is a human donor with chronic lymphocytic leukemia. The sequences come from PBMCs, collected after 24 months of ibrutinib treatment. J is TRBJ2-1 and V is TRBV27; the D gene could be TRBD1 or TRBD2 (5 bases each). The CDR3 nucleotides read TGTGCCAGCAGTTTGGAGGCATGGGGGAAAGAGCAGTTCTTC. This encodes CASSLEAWGKEQFF.